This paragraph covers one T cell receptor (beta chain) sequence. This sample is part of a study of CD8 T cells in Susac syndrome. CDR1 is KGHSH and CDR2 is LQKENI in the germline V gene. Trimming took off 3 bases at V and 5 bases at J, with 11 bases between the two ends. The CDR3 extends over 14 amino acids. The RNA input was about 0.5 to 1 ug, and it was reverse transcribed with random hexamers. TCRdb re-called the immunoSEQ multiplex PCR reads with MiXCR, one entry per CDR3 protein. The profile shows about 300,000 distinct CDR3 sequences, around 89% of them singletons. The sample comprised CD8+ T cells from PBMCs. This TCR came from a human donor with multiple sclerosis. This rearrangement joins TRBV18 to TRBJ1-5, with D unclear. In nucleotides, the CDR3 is TGTGCCAGCTCACCTGAAGACGGAGATCAGCCCCAGCATTTT. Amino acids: CASSPEDGDQPQHF.